This T cell receptor beta chain stems from a study of T-cell reconstitution after alpha-beta-depleted transplantation in children. General study results and limits: Reportedly, only several hundred clones from non-depleted graft cells drove alpha-beta T-cell counts at about two months.

This clonotype was seen repeatedly, ten times or more. Its cognate antigen is unknown. Germline values: CDR1 SQVTM, CDR2 ANQGSEA. The CDR3 extends over 11 amino acids. V was shortened by 7 bases and J by 1 base, with 8 bases between the two germline ends. This sample's TCRbeta library carried unique molecular identifier barcodes. TCRdb re-called the PCR reads with MiXCR, one entry per CDR3 protein. Among about 400,000 distinct CDR3 sequences, 15% to 20% were seen once, and the ten largest hold around 30%. The J gene is TRBJ2-7, the V gene TRBV29-1; a possible D gene is TRBD1 (6 bases). The receptor comes from a boy under three years old who had a stem cell transplant for Wiskott-Aldrich syndrome, so the T cells may come from the graft donor. The source was PBMCs, mostly from graft donor cells, collected 360 days after TCRalphabeta/CD19-depleted stem cell transplant. Here the CDR3 reads CSGQGSYEQYF. The CDR3 DNA reads as TGCAGCGGGCAGGGGTCCTACGAGCAGTACTTC.